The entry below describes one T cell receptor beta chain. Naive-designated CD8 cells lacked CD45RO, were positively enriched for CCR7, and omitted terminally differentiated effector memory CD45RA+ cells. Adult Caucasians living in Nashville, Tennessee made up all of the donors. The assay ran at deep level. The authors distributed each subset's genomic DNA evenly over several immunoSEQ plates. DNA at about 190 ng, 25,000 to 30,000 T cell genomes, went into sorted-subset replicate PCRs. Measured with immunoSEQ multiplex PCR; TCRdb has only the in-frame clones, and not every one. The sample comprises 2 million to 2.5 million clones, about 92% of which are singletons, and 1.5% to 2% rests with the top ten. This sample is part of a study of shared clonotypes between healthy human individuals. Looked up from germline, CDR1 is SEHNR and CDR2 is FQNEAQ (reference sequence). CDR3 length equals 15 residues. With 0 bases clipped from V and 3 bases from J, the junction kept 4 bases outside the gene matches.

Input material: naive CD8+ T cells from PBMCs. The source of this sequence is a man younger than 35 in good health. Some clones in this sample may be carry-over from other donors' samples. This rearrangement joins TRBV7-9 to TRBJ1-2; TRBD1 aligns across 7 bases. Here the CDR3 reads CASSLAQGRDYGYTF. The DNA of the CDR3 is TGTGCCAGCAGCTTAGCACAGGGGCGCGACTATGGCTACACCTTC.